The sequence of this T cell receptor (beta chain) was determined in a study of blood T cells in healthy people across ages. Primed by a sample-barcoded 5' primer and a J-beta primer mix, a second PCR proceeded for about 6 to 11 cycles. A template-switch adaptor that had 12 random nucleotides put a tag on each cDNA molecule. TCRdb processed the 5' RACE reads anew with MiXCR; each CDR3 protein has one entry. The sample carries 1.2 million to 1.5 million distinct CDR3 sequences, around 59% recorded once. The V end lost 2 bases, the J end lost 0 bases, and 14 bases lay between the germline ends. The CDR3 runs 16 residues. Per germline, CDR1 KGHSH and CDR2 LQKENI. The people who gave samples were healthy Caucasians from Russia, aged about 6 to 100.

The chain uses TRBV18 and TRBJ2-7; D gene unclear. This clonotype was obtained from a man aged 18 to 29 in good health. Sequencing was carried out using blood. CDR3 DNA: TGTGCCAGCTCACCAACTCGACAAACTCTCTCCTACGAGCAGTACTTC. Translated: CASSPTRQTLSYEQYF.